These T cell receptor beta chains were read from a single sample in a study of somatic mutations in cytotoxic T cells in rheumatoid arthritis. The repertoire was sequenced with immunoSEQ multiplex PCR; TCRdb's copy has only in-frame clones and lacks some. This sample has roughly 18,000 clones, with approximately 80% found just once. The sample was CD8+ T cells sorted from blood. These receptors came from an adult with rheumatoid arthritis. CDR3s include the opening cysteine and the closing phenylalanine or tryptophan. The order of the fields is J gene, clone size, V gene, D gene, CDR3 DNA, CDR3 protein. The D gene is left open where the match is weak. The listing skips clone size in some rows; elsewhere it reads once, few, many or a size class.

J: TRBJ1-6; size: NA; V: TRBV7-9; D: NA; DNA: TGTGCCAGCAGCCGTACAGGGCTAGGTAATTCACCCCTCCACTTT; CDR3: CASSRTGLGNSPLHF
J: TRBJ2-7; size: few; V: TRBV2; D: NA; DNA: TGTGCCACCAGGAGAGCCAGAACCCCCTACGAGCAGTACTTC; CDR3: CATRRARTPYEQYF
J: TRBJ2-7; size: once; V: TRBV4-1; D: NA; DNA: TGCGCCAGCAGCCAAGGCGGTGCGGCTTACTACGAGCAGTACTTC; CDR3: CASSQGGAAYYEQYF
J: TRBJ2-3; size: NA; V: TRBV11-2; D: TRBD2; DNA: TGTGCCAGCAGACTAGCGGGGGAACGAGATACGCAGTATTTT; CDR3: CASRLAGERDTQYF
J: TRBJ2-5; size: NA; V: TRBV4-1; D: NA; DNA: TGCGCCAGCAGCCAAGTTACCACACAAGAGACCCAGTACTTC; CDR3: CASSQVTTQETQYF
J: TRBJ1-3; size: NA; V: TRBV15; D: NA; DNA: TGTGCCACCCCCGGGACCAAGGGGACGGGAAACACCATATATTTT; CDR3: CATPGTKGTGNTIYF
J: TRBJ2-7; size: NA; V: TRBV11-2; D: NA; DNA: TGTGCCAGCAGCTCCTACCTTTCTACCTACGAGCAGTACTTC; CDR3: CASSSYLSTYEQYF
J: TRBJ2-5; size: NA; V: TRBV7-9; D: NA; DNA: TGTGCCAGCAGCCTCTTAGGTACCCTCGGACCCCAAGAGACCCAGTACTTC; CDR3: CASSLLGTLGPQETQYF
J: TRBJ2-1; size: NA; V: TRBV30; D: TRBD2; DNA: TGTGCCTGGAATCTAGCGGGAGGTAACAATGAGCAGTTCTTC; CDR3: CAWNLAGGNNEQFF
J: TRBJ1-1; size: NA; V: TRBV4-2; D: NA; DNA: TGTGCCAGCAGCCCTGGGGGGGCGGGTACTGAAGCTTTCTTT; CDR3: CASSPGGAGTEAFF
J: TRBJ1-2; size: NA; V: TRBV27; D: NA; DNA: TGTGCCAGCAGTTTGTCGGGCTATGGCTACACCTTC; CDR3: CASSLSGYGYTF
J: TRBJ1-3; size: once; V: TRBV30; D: NA; DNA: TGTGCCGAACGCCGACGCTCCCTGGCTGGAAACACCATATATTTT; CDR3: CAERRRSLAGNTIYF
J: TRBJ1-2; size: NA; V: TRBV30; D: NA; DNA: TGTGCCTGGAGTGTAACGGAGAACTATGGCTACACCTTC; CDR3: CAWSVTENYGYTF
J: TRBJ2-1; size: NA; V: TRBV9; D: TRBD2; DNA: TGTGCCAGCAGCGTAGTTAGCGGGGGAGACAATGAGCAGTTCTTC; CDR3: CASSVVSGGDNEQFF
J: TRBJ1-1; size: few; V: TRBV19; D: NA; DNA: TGTGCCAGTAGTACCAGGGTATGGAACACTGAAGCTTTCTTT; CDR3: CASSTRVWNTEAFF
J: TRBJ1-2; size: NA; V: TRBV19; D: NA; DNA: TGTGCCAGTACCCCCCCGCGAGGGTTTGGCTATGGCTACACCTTC; CDR3: CASTPPRGFGYGYTF
J: TRBJ2-4; size: NA; V: TRBV4-2; D: NA; DNA: TGTGCCAGCAGCCAAGTCAGCGTCGTCATCACCAAAAACATTCAGTGCTTC; CDR3: CASSQVSVVITKNIQCF
J: TRBJ2-2; size: NA; V: TRBV5-6; D: NA; DNA: TGTGCCAGCAGCTTGGAGGGGGGGCCTAACACCGGGGAGCTGTTTTTT; CDR3: CASSLEGGPNTGELFF
J: TRBJ2-7; size: NA; V: TRBV18; D: TRBD2; DNA: TGTGCCAGCTCACCGACTGGCGGGGGGCTGGACGAGCAGTACTTC; CDR3: CASSPTGGGLDEQYF
J: TRBJ2-3; size: NA; V: TRBV6-4; D: NA; DNA: TGTGCCAGCAGTGACTCTTGGCAGGGTGAAGATACGCAGTATTTT; CDR3: CASSDSWQGEDTQYF
J: TRBJ1-1; size: NA; V: TRBV19; D: TRBD1; DNA: TGTGCCAGTAAACGGCCGGGACAGGTGAACACTGAAGCTTTCTTT; CDR3: CASKRPGQVNTEAFF
J: TRBJ2-7; size: NA; V: TRBV2; D: NA; DNA: TGTGCCAGCAGTGGGGACGGCTCCTACGAGCAGTACTTC; CDR3: CASSGDGSYEQYF
J: TRBJ2-7; size: NA; V: TRBV25-1; D: NA; DNA: TGTGCCAGCTCATCCCTGGGGGATTCCCCCCACGAGCAGTACTTC; CDR3: CASSSLGDSPHEQYF
J: TRBJ1-1; size: few; V: TRBV29-1; D: NA; DNA: TGCAGCGTTGAAAGGGGGGACACTGAAGCTTTCTTT; CDR3: CSVERGDTEAFF
J: TRBJ1-5; size: NA; V: TRBV6-5; D: TRBD1; DNA: TGTGCCAGCAGTTACGGCGTAGGGGGCGATCAGCCCCAGCATTTT; CDR3: CASSYGVGGDQPQHF
J: TRBJ2-7; size: NA; V: TRBV19; D: NA; DNA: TGTGCCAGTAGTCCTTACACAGGCGGCTACGAGCAGTACTTC; CDR3: CASSPYTGGYEQYF
J: TRBJ2-7; size: NA; V: TRBV11-1; D: NA; DNA: TGTGCCAGCAGCTTAGCCTTCCACGAGCAGTACTTC; CDR3: CASSLAFHEQYF
J: TRBJ2-1; size: NA; V: TRBV5-1; D: TRBD2; DNA: TGCGCCAGCAGCGCGGGACTAGCCTACAATGAGCAGTTCTTC; CDR3: CASSAGLAYNEQFF
J: TRBJ1-1; size: NA; V: TRBV19; D: NA; DNA: TGTGCCAGTACCCCAGGGTTAATCACTGAAGCTTTCTTT; CDR3: CASTPGLITEAFF
J: TRBJ2-3; size: NA; V: TRBV5-4; D: TRBD2; DNA: TGTGCCAGCAGCTTAGCGGGGCCCGTACTAGGGGAGCAGTATTTT; CDR3: CASSLAGPVLGEQYF
J: TRBJ2-3; size: NA; V: TRBV5-4; D: NA; DNA: TGTGCCAGCAACTTGGAACCTTTCAGCACAGATACGCAGTATTTT; CDR3: CASNLEPFSTDTQYF
J: TRBJ2-4; size: NA; V: TRBV6-4; D: TRBD2; DNA: TGTGCCAGCAGTGACGATGGCGGGAGTGGAAAAAACATTCAGTACTTC; CDR3: CASSDDGGSGKNIQYF
J: TRBJ1-5; size: few; V: TRBV4-1; D: NA; DNA: TGCGCCAGCAGCCCACATAGCAATCAGCCCCAGCATTTT; CDR3: CASSPHSNQPQHF
J: TRBJ1-6; size: NA; V: TRBV6-5; D: NA; DNA: TGTGCCAGCAGTTACGGGGAGGGTTCACCCCTCCACTTT; CDR3: CASSYGEGSPLHF
J: TRBJ2-7; size: NA; V: TRBV25-1; D: TRBD1; DNA: TGTGCCAGCAGCCGCTCAGGGGGAGCCTTGTACGAGCAGTACTTC; CDR3: CASSRSGGALYEQYF
J: TRBJ2-7; size: few; V: TRBV4-1; D: TRBD1; DNA: TGCGCCAGCAGCCAAGCCTGGACAGGGACCTACGAGCAGTACTTC; CDR3: CASSQAWTGTYEQYF
J: TRBJ2-1; size: NA; V: TRBV7-2; D: TRBD2; DNA: TGTGCCAGCAGCTTAGACCGGGGGGGCAGCTACGATGAGCAGTTCTTC; CDR3: CASSLDRGGSYDEQFF